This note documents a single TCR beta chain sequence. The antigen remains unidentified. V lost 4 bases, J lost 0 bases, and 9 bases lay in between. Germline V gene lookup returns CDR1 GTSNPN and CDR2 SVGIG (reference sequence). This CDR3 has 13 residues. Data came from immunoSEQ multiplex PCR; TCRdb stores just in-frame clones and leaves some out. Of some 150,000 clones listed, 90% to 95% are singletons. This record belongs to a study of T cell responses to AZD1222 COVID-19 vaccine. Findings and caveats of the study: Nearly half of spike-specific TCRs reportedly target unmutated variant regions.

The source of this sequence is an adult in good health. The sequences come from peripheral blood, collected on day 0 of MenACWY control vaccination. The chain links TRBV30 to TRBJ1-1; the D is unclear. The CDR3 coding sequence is TGTGCCTGGACAGGAAACGTGAACACTGAAGCTTTCTTT. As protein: CAWTGNVNTEAFF.